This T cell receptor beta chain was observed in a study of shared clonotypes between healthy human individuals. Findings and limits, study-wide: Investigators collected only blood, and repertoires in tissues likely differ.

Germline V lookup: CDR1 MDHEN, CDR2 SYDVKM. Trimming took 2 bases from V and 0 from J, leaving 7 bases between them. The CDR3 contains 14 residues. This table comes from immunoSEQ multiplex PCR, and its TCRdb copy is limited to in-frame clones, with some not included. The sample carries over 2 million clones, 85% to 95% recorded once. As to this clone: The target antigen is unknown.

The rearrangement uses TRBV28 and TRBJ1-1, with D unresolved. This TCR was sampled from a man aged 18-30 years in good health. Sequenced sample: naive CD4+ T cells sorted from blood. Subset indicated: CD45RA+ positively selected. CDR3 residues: CASSLRQVNTEAFF. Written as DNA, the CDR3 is TGTGCCAGCAGTTTACGTCAGGTGAACACTGAAGCTTTCTTT.